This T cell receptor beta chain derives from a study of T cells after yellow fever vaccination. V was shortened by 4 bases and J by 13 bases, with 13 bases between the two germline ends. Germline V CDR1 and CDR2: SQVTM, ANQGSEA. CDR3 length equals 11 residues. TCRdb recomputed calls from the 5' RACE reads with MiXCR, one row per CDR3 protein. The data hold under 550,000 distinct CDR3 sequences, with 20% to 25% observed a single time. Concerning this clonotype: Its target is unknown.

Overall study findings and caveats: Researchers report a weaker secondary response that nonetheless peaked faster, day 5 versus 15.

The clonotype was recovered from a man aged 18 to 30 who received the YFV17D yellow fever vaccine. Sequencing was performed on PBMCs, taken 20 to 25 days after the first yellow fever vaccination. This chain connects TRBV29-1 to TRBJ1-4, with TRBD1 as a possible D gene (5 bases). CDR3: CSVGRGEGLFF. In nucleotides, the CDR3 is TGCAGCGTTGGACGGGGGGAAGGACTGTTTTTT.